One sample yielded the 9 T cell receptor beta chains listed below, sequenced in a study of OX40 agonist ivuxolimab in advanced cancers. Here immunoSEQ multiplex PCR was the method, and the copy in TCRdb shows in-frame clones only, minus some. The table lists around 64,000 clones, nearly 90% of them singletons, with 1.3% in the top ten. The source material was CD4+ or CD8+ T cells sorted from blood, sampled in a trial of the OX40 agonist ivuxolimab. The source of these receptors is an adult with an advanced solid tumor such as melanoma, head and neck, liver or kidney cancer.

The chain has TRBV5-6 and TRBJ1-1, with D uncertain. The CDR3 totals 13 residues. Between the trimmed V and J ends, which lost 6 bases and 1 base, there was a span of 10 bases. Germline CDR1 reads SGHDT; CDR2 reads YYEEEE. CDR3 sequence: CASIKGGNTEAFF. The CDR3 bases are TGTGCCAGCATCAAAGGAGGGAACACTGAAGCTTTCTTT.

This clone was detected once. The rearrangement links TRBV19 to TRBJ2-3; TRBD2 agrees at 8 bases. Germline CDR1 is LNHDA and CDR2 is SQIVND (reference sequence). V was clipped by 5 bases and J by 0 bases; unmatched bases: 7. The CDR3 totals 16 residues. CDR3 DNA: TGTGCCAGTAGTTCTCGACTAGCGACTAGCACAGATACGCAGTATTTT. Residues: CASSSRLATSTDTQYF. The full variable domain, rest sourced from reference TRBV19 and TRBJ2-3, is DGGITQSPKYLFRKEGQNVTLSCEQNLNHDAMYWYRQDPGQGLRLIYYSQIVNDFQKGDIAEGYSVSREKKESFPLTVTSAQKNPTAFYLCASSSRLATSTDTQYFGPGTRLTVL.

CDR3 sequence: CASSLDTDTQYF. The CDR3 DNA reads as TGTGCCAGCAGCTTAGACACAGATACGCAGTATTTT. The V call is TRBV7-2, the J call TRBJ2-3; D remains unclear. The V gene lost 1 base and the J gene lost 2 bases, with 1 base spanning the gap. CDR3 size: 12 residues. In germline, CDR1 is SGHTA, CDR2 FQGNSA.

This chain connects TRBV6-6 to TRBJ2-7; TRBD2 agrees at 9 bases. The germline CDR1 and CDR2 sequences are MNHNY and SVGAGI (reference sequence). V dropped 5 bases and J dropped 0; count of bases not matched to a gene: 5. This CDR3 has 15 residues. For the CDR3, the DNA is TGTGCCAGCAGTGACGCGGGGGGGAGCTCCTACGAGCAGTACTTC. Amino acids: CASSDAGGSSYEQYF.

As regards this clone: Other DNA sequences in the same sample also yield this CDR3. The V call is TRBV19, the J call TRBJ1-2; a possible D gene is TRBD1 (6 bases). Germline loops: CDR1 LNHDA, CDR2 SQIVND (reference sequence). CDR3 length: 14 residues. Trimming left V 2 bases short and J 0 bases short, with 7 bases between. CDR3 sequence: CASSIQGTNYGYTF. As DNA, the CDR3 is TGTGCCAGTAGTATACAGGGGACTAACTATGGCTACACCTTC.

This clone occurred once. CDR3: CASRTTGYTGELFF. The CDR3 nucleotides read TGTGCCAGCAGGACAACAGGGTACACCGGGGAGCTGTTTTTT. The rearrangement uses TRBV27 and TRBJ2-2; tentatively, D is TRBD1 (6 bases). The germline V gene has CDR1 MNHEY and CDR2 SMNVEV (reference sequence). The CDR3 is made up of 14 amino acids. V was pared by 6 bases and J by 3 bases, with 11 bases between.

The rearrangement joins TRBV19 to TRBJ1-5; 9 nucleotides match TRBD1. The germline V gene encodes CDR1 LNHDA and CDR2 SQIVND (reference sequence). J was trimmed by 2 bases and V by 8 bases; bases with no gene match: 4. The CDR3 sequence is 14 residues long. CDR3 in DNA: TGTGCCAGTGAGACAGGGGGGCGCAATCAGCCCCAGCATTTT. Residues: CASETGGRNQPQHF.

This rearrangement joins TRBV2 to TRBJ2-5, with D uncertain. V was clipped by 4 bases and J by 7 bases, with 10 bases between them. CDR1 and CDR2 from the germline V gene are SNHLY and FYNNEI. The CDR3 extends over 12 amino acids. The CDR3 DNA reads TGTGCCAGCAGTGGCACCACATGGACCCAGTACTTC. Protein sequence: CASSGTTWTQYF.

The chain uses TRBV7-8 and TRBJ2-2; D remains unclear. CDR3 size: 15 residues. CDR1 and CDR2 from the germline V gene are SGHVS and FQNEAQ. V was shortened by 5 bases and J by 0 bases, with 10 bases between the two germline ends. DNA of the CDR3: TGTGCCAGCAGCCCCCGCCAGGCGAACACCGGGGAGCTGTTTTTT. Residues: CASSPRQANTGELFF.